The next 9 T cell receptor beta chains were all read from a single sample in a study of shared clonotypes between healthy human individuals (dated by TCRdb to 2020 to 2021). For the CD8 naive samples, CD45RO-negative cells were positively selected for CCR7, yielding a CD45RA+CCR7+ population from which TemRA cells were excluded. Library generation was performed with the immunoSEQ multiplex PCR assay. TCRdb re-hosts the immuneACCESS table, in-frame sequences only. Its copies lack some clones; in the studies checked, an unresolved V gene accounts for under half of them, and the cause for the rest is not known. The sample data list millions of clones, and just under 95% of these were observed just once. Jointly, the top ten make up 0.9% to 1.4% of the sample. The sequenced material came from naive CD8+ T cells sorted from blood. The sample's cell subset or site label, decoded: CD45RA+CCR7+. The source is a man aged 18-30 years in good health.

V usage is TRBV6-5 and J usage is TRBJ1-2; TRBD1 agrees at 7 bases. Germline-derived CDR1 and CDR2 are MNHEY and SVGAGI. The J segment lost 5 bases and the V segment lost 2 bases, leaving 5 bases of the junction unmatched. The CDR3 consists of 14 residues. CDR3 nucleotide sequence: TGTGCCAGCAGTTACGGGACAGCCCAGTATGGCTACACCTTC. Translation: CASSYGTAQYGYTF.

The rearrangement uses TRBV13 and TRBJ2-7; D gene uncertain. The germline V gene encodes CDR1 PRHDT and CDR2 FYEKMQ (reference sequence). The CDR3 consists of 12 residues. Trimming stripped 4 bases from V and 3 bases from J, with 7 bases between. In DNA form, the CDR3 reads TGTGCCAGCAGCTCCAGTGTCTACGAGCAGTACTTC. As protein: CASSSSVYEQYF.

Worth noting for this clone: This same CDR3 is encoded by further DNA sequences in the sample. The rearrangement links TRBV4-1 to TRBJ2-3; tentatively, D is TRBD2 (5 bases). The CDR3 is 16 amino acids. Germline CDR1 is MGHRA and CDR2 is YSYEKL. V gave up 1 base and J gave up 0 bases, with 11 bases separating them. The CDR3, as DNA: TGCGCCAGCAGCCAAGCTGTAGGACTTAGCACAGATACGCAGTATTTT. This sequence encodes CASSQAVGLSTDTQYF.

This sequence joins TRBV7-2 and TRBJ2-5, with a possible D match to TRBD1 (5 bases). This CDR3 is 14 amino acids long. Per germline, CDR1 SGHTA and CDR2 FQGNSA. V dropped 5 bases and J dropped 4 bases, with 14 bases sitting between them. CDR3 region: CASSPFDSGETQYF. CDR3 coding DNA: TGTGCCAGCAGCCCCTTTGACAGTGGAGAGACCCAGTACTTC.

The chain is built from TRBV7-9 and TRBJ2-6, with D possibly being TRBD1 (5 bases). The CDR3 extends over 18 amino acids. The V and J ends lost 5 bases and 0 bases respectively, with 17 bases between them. The V gene's germline CDR1 is SEHNR and CDR2 FQNEAQ (reference sequence). CDR3 sequence (DNA): TGTGCCAGCAGCGACAACACAGGTACCCACTCTGGGGCCAACGTCCTGACTTTC. Protein sequence: CASSDNTGTHSGANVLTF.

The gene calls are TRBV7-6 and TRBJ2-3; 7 bases map to TRBD1. V lost 2 bases to trimming and J lost 3 bases; unmatched junction nucleotides: 5. The CDR3 covers 15 residues. Per the germline V gene, CDR1 is SGHVS and CDR2 is FNYEAQ. Here the CDR3 DNA reads TGTGCCAGCAGCTTACTCGACAGGGAAACAGATACGCAGTATTTT. Translated, it gives CASSLLDRETDTQYF.

CDR3 bases: TGTGCCAGCAGCTTAACTAGCGTCTACGAGCAGTACTTC. This codes for CASSLTSVYEQYF. The rearrangement links TRBV7-8 to TRBJ2-5; 7 bases line up with TRBD2. The J call could be wrong; TRBJ2-7 is a better fit for the DNA end. CDR3 size: 13 residues. Germline-derived CDR1 and CDR2 are SGHVS and FQNEAQ.

This chain joins TRBV30 and TRBJ2-2; D unclear. The CDR3 spans 13 residues. Germline V CDR1 and CDR2: GTSNPN, SVGIG (reference sequence). V dropped 1 base and J dropped 7 bases, with 10 bases sitting between them. Here the CDR3 DNA reads TGTGCCTGGAGTGAACACTCGGGCGGGGAGCTGTTTTTT. It translates to CAWSEHSGGELFF. Based on the CDR3 plus reference TRBV30 and TRBJ2-2, the full variable domain is SQTIHQWPATLVQPVGSPLSLECTVEGTSNPNLYWYRQAAGRGLQLLFYSVGIGQISSEVPQNLSASRPQDRQFILSSKKLLLSDSGFYLCAWSEHSGGELFFGEGSRLTVL.

The chain uses TRBV2 and TRBJ1-1, with 7 bases matching TRBD1. The CDR3 is 14 amino acids. Germline lookup yields CDR1 SNHLY and CDR2 FYNNEI. J was trimmed by 3 bases and V by 5 bases; bases with no gene match: 6. The CDR3 nucleotides read TGTGCCAGCAGTTTCGACAGGGAGGACACTGAAGCTTTCTTT. Amino acids: CASSFDREDTEAFF.